A selection of T cell receptor beta chains follows, all from one sample in a study of T-cell reconstitution after alpha-beta-depleted transplantation in children. TCRdb called the PCR reads again in MiXCR, with one record for every CDR3 protein. Of 550,000 to 600,000 distinct CDR3 sequences listed, 23% were seen once; the top ten hold 12% to 15%. Sequenced material: PBMCs, mostly from graft donor cells, taken 360 days after TCRalphabeta/CD19-depleted stem cell transplant. These receptor sequences come from a boy in the first two years of life who had a stem cell transplant for acute myeloid leukemia, so the T cells may come from the graft donor. Both conserved end residues are part of each CDR3. D genes are given only for firm matches. A clone size is listed for some rows: how often the clone was seen (once, few, many), or a class if it is expanded.

j_call	d_call	cdr3_length	v_call	clone_size	cdr3_aa	cdr3_nt
TRBJ1-4	.	13	TRBV20-1	many	CSARTDRNEKLFF	TGCAGTGCAAGGACAGATAGGAATGAAAAACTGTTTTTT
TRBJ1-5	TRBD1	16	TRBV15	.	CATSRDMGAGGQPQHF	TGTGCCACCAGCAGAGATATGGGGGCAGGGGGCCAGCCCCAGCATTTT
TRBJ1-1	TRBD1	14	TRBV7-6	many	CASSLATGATEAFF	TGTGCCAGCAGCTTAGCAACAGGGGCTACTGAAGCTTTCTTT
TRBJ2-1	TRBD1	15	TRBV12-3/TRBV12-4	once	CASSPRTGGYDEQFF	TGTGCCAGCAGCCCCCGTACAGGGGGCTACGATGAGCAGTTCTTC
TRBJ1-1	TRBD1	15	TRBV12-3/TRBV12-4	many	CASSAAGTGETEAFF	TGTGCCAGCAGTGCAGCCGGGACAGGGGAAACTGAAGCTTTCTTT
TRBJ2-1	.	18	TRBV4-3	.	CASSPQANLYVNYNEQFF	TGCGCCAGCAGCCCCCAGGCGAACCTTTACGTTAATTACAATGAGCAGTTCTTC
TRBJ2-3	.	13	TRBV12-3/TRBV12-4	.	CASSTDMADTQYF	TGTGCCAGCAGTACCGATATGGCAGATACGCAGTATTTT
TRBJ1-2	TRBD1	14	TRBV12-3/TRBV12-4	.	CASSSLTGGYGYTF	TGTGCCAGCAGTTCCCTTACAGGGGGCTATGGCTACACCTTC
TRBJ1-1	.	13	TRBV3-1	.	CASSRERNTEAFF	TGTGCCAGCAGCCGTGAGAGGAACACTGAAGCTTTCTTT
TRBJ2-7	.	14	TRBV29-1	many	CSVGPRGGSYEQYF	TGCAGCGTTGGCCCTCGCGGTGGCTCCTACGAGCAGTACTTC
TRBJ2-1	.	11	TRBV20-1	many	CRGKQGSEQFF	TGCAGAGGGAAACAGGGCAGCGAGCAGTTCTTC
TRBJ2-6	.	17	TRBV28	many	CASSLPTFVPGANVLTF	TGTGCCAGCAGTCTACCAACGTTCGTCCCTGGGGCCAACGTCCTGACTTTC
TRBJ1-6	.	15	TRBV20-1	.	CSARGGVKHNSPLHF	TGCAGTGCTAGAGGGGGGGTAAAACATAATTCACCCCTCCACTTT
TRBJ1-5	.	13	TRBV28	many	CASRPAFNQPQHF	TGTGCCAGCAGACCGGCCTTCAATCAGCCCCAGCATTTT
TRBJ2-3	.	13	TRBV28	many	CASSMPRVDTQYF	TGTGCCAGCAGTATGCCCCGGGTAGATACGCAGTATTTT
TRBJ1-1	.	14	TRBV20-1	.	CSAREGARNTEAFF	TGCAGTGCTAGAGAGGGGGCGCGGAACACTGAAGCTTTCTTT
TRBJ2-5	TRBD2	15	TRBV29-1	many	CSVPGTSGRQETQYF	TGCAGCGTCCCCGGGACTAGCGGGCGACAAGAGACCCAGTACTTC
TRBJ1-1	.	17	TRBV12-3/TRBV12-4	many	CASSLGLDGFMNTEAFF	TGTGCCAGCAGTTTAGGTTTGGACGGGTTTATGAACACTGAAGCTTTCTTT
TRBJ1-2	.	11	TRBV5-1	many	CASSLSVGYTF	TGCGCCAGCAGCTTGTCAGTTGGCTACACCTTC
TRBJ2-1	TRBD2	16	TRBV7-3	.	CASSSTGLAGGGEQFF	TGTGCCAGCAGCTCCACGGGACTAGCGGGGGGCGGGGAGCAGTTCTTC
TRBJ2-7	.	14	TRBV10-3	.	CAIQADRGPDEQYF	TGTGCCATCCAGGCGGACCGGGGTCCCGACGAGCAGTACTTC
TRBJ2-1	TRBD2	14	TRBV6-1	few	CASSPGGIPNEQFF	TGTGCCAGTTCCCCGGGGGGAATACCCAATGAGCAGTTCTTC
TRBJ1-6	.	16	TRBV12-3/TRBV12-4	many	CASTRGQFSYNSPLHF	TGTGCCAGCACGAGGGGCCAGTTCTCCTATAATTCACCCCTCCACTTT
TRBJ2-5	TRBD2	17	TRBV7-7	.	CASSPSAGTSGQETQYF	TGTGCCAGCAGCCCCTCCGCCGGGACTAGCGGCCAAGAGACCCAGTACTTC
TRBJ2-3	TRBD2	15	TRBV7-2	few	CASSTGTSVPDTQYF	TGTGCCAGCAGCACCGGGACTAGCGTCCCAGATACGCAGTATTTT
TRBJ1-4	.	14	TRBV10-3	.	CAISERGIGEKLFF	TGTGCCATCAGTGAGAGGGGGATCGGTGAAAAACTGTTTTTT
TRBJ2-7	.	14	TRBV14	.	CASSQGVPTYEQYF	TGTGCCAGCAGCCAAGGAGTTCCCACCTACGAGCAGTACTTC
TRBJ1-1	.	15	TRBV5-1	many	CASSLRGTWNTEAFF	TGCGCCAGCAGCTTGAGGGGGACCTGGAACACTGAAGCTTTCTTT
TRBJ1-1	TRBD1	16	TRBV5-1	.	CASSPDRVLMNTEAFF	TGCGCCAGCAGCCCCGACAGGGTCCTAATGAACACTGAAGCTTTCTTT
TRBJ2-3	.	17	TRBV7-2	.	CASSLSAVGPGTDTQYF	TGTGCCAGCAGCTTGAGCGCCGTTGGCCCTGGCACAGATACGCAGTATTTT
TRBJ1-2	.	13	TRBV12-3/TRBV12-4	few	CASSPYSPYGYTF	TGTGCCAGCAGCCCTTACAGCCCCTATGGCTACACCTTC